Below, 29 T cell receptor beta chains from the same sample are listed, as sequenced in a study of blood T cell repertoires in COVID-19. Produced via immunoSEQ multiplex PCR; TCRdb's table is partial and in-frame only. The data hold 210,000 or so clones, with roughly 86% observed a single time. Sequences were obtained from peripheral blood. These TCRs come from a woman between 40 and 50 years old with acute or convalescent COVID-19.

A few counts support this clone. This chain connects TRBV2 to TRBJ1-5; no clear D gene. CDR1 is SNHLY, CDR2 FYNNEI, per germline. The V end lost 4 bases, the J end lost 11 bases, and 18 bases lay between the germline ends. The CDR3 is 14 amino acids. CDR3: CASSGGDTTRAQHF. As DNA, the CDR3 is TGTGCCAGCAGTGGGGGAGACACGACCCGAGCCCAGCATTTT. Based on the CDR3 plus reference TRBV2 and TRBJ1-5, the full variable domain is EPEVTQTPSHQVTQMGQEVILRCVPISNHLYFYWYRQILGQKVEFLVSFYNNEISEKSEIFDDQFSVERPDGSNFTLKIRSTKLEDSAMYFCASSGGDTTRAQHFGDGTRLSIL.

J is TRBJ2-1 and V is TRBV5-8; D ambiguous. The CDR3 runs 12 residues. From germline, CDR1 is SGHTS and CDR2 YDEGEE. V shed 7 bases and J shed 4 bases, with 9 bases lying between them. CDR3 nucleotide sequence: TGTGCCAGCCCGTTTTCGTACAATGAGCAGTTCTTC. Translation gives CASPFSYNEQFF.

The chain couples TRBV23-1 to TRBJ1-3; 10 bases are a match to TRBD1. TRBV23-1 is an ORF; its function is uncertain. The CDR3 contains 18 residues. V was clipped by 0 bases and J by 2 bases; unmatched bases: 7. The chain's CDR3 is CASSQSGTGDPTGNTIYF. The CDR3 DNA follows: TGCGCCAGCAGTCAATCCGGGACAGGGGACCCCACTGGAAACACCATATATTTT.

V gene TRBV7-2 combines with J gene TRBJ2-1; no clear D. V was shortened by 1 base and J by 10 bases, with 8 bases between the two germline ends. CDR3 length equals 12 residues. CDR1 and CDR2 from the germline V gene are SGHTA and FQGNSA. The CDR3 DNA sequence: TGTGCCAGCAGCTTAGTCCGAGTCGAGCAGTTCTTC. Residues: CASSLVRVEQFF.

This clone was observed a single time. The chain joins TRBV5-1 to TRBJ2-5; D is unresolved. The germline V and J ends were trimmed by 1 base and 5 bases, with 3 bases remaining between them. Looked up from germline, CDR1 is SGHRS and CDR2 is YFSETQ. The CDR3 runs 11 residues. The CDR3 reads CASSLLETQYF. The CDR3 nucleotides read TGCGCCAGCAGCTTGCTGGAGACCCAGTACTTC.

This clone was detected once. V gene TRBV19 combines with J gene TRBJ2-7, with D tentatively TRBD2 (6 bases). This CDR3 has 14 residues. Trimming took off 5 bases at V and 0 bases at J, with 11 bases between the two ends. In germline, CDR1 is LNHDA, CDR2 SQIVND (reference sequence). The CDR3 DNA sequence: TGTGCCAGTAGTGGTAGGGGAGGCTCCTACGAGCAGTACTTC. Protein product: CASSGRGGSYEQYF.

The CDR3 is CASSLVSGGGSSYNEQFF. The CDR3 nucleotides read TGTGCCAGCAGCTTAGTATCTGGCGGGGGTAGCTCCTACAATGAGCAGTTCTTC. The V and J genes are TRBV11-3 and TRBJ2-1; 7 bases line up with TRBD2. CDR1 and CDR2 from the germline V gene are SGHNT and YENEEA. Trimming at V came to 1 base and at J to 0 bases, leaving 9 bases not matched to a gene. The CDR3 totals 18 residues. Combining the CDR3 with reference TRBV11-3 and TRBJ2-1 gives the whole variable domain EAGVVQSPRYKIIEKKQPVAFWCNPISGHNTLYWYLQNLGQGPELLIRYENEEAVDDSQLPKDRFSAERLKGVDSTLKIQPAELGDSAVYLCASSLVSGGGSSYNEQFFGPGTRLTVL.

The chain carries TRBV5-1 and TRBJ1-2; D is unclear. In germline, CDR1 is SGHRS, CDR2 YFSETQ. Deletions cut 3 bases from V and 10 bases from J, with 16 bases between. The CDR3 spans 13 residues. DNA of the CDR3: TGCGCCAGCAGCTCGGATATGACCGGGGACTACACCTTC. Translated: CASSSDMTGDYTF. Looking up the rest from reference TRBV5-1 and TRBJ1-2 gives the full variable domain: KAGVTQTPRYLIKTRGQQVTLSCSPISGHRSVSWYQQTPGQGLQFLFEYFSETQRNKGNFPGRFSGRQFSNSRSEMNVSTLELGDSALYLCASSSDMTGDYTFGSGTRLTVV.

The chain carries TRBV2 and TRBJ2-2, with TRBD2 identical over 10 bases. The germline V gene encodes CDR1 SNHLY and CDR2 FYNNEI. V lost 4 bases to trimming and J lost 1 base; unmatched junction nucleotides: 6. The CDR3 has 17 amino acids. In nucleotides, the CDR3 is TGTGCCAGCAGTGCCCCAAGCGGGAGGGTGAACACCGGGGAGCTGTTTTTT. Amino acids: CASSAPSGRVNTGELFF.

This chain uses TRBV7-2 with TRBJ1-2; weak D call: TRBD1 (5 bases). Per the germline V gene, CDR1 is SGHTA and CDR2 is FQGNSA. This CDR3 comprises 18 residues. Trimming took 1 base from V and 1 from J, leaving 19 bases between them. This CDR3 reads CASSLGPPGGGINYGYTF. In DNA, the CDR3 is TGTGCCAGCAGCTTAGGCCCTCCTGGCGGGGGGATTAACTATGGCTACACCTTC.

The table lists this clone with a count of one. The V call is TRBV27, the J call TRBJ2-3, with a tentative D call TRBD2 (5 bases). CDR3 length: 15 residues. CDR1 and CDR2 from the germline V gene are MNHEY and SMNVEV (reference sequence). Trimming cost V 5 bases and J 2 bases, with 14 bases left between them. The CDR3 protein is CASSPLSGLTDTQYF. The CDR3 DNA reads TGTGCCAGCAGTCCCCTGAGCGGACTCACAGATACGCAGTATTTT.

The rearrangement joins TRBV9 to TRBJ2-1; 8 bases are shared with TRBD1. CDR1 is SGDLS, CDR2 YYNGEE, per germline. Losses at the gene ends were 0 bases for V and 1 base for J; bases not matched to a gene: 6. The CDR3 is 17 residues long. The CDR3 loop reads CASSVVGQVGSYNEQFF. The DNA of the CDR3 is TGTGCCAGCAGCGTAGTGGGACAGGTAGGATCCTACAATGAGCAGTTCTTC.

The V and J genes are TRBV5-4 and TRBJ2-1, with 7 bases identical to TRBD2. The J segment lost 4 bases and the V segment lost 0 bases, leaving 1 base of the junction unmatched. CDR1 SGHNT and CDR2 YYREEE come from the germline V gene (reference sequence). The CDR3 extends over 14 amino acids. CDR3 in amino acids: CASSLGDYYNEQFF. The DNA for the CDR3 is TGTGCCAGCAGCTTGGGGGACTATTACAATGAGCAGTTCTTC.

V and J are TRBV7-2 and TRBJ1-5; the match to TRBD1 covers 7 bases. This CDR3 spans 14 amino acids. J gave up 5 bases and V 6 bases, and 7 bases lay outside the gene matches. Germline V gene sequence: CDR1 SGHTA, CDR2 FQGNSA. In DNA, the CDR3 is TGTGCCAGCAGTCGCCCTGACAGGGATCAGCCCCAGCATTTT. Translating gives CASSRPDRDQPQHF.

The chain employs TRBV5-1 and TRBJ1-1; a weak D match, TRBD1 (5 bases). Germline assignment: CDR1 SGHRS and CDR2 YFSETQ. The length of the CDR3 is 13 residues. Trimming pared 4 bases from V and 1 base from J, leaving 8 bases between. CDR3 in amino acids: CASSGHPNTEAFF. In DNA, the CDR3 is TGCGCCAGCAGCGGACATCCGAACACTGAAGCTTTCTTT.

Here the CDR3 reads CASSYSRTGLNTEAFF. In nucleotides, the CDR3 is TGTGCCAGCAGTTACTCGAGGACAGGGCTGAACACTGAAGCTTTCTTT. The genes are TRBV6-5 and TRBJ1-1; the match to TRBD1 covers 8 bases. Looked up from germline, CDR1 is MNHEY and CDR2 is SVGAGI. The CDR3 extends over 16 amino acids. V trimming: 0 bases; J trimming: 0 bases; junction bases outside the gene matches: 3.

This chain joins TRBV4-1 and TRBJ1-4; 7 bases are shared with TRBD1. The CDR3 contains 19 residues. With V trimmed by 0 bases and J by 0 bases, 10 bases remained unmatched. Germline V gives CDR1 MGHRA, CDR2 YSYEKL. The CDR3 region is CASSQDRDSHSSTNEKLFF. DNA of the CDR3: TGCGCCAGCAGCCAAGACCGGGACAGTCACAGCTCAACTAATGAAAAACTGTTTTTT.

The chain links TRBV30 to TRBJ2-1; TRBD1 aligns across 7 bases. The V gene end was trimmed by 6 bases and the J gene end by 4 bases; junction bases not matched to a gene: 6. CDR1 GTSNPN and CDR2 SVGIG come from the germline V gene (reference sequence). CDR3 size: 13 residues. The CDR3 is CACGTAEYNEQFF. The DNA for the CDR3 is TGTGCCTGTGGGACAGCGGAGTACAATGAGCAGTTCTTC.

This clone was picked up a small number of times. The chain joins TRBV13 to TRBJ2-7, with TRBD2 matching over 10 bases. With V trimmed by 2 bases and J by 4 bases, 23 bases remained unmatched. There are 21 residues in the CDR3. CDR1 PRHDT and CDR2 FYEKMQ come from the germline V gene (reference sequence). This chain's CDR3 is CASSLSGWAAGGSPSSYEQYF. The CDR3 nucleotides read TGTGCCAGCAGCTTATCGGGATGGGCAGCGGGGGGGTCCCCTTCCAGTTACGAGCAGTACTTC.

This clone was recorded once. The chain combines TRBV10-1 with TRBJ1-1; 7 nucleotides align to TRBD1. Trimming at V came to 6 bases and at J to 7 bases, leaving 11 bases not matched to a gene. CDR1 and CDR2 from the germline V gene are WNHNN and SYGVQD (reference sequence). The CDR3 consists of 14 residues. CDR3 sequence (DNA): TGCGCCAGCAGCGAACCGGGACAGCAAAGTGAAGCTTTCTTT. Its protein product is CASSEPGQQSEAFF.

The CDR3 sequence: CASSPIGGGPNEQFF. CDR3 nucleotides: TGTGCCAGCAGCCCCATCGGGGGAGGACCCAATGAGCAGTTCTTC. The J gene is TRBJ2-1, the V gene TRBV7-2, with TRBD2 as a possible D gene (6 bases). Germline CDR1 SGHTA, CDR2 FQGNSA. This CDR3 comprises 15 residues. V was cut by 5 bases and J by 6 bases, with 17 bases left in between.

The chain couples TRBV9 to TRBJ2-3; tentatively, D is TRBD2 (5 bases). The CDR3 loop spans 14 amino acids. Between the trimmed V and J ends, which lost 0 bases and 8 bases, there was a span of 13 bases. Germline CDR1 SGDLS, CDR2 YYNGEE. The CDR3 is CASSVATDRGTQYF. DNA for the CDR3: TGTGCCAGCAGCGTAGCGACGGACCGGGGTACGCAGTATTTT.

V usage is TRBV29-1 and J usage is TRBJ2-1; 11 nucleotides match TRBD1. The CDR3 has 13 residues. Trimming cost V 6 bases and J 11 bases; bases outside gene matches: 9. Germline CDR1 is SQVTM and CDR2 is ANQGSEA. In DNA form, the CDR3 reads TGCAGCGTATCCGGGACAGGGGGAGGGCAGCAGTTCTTC. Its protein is CSVSGTGGGQQFF.

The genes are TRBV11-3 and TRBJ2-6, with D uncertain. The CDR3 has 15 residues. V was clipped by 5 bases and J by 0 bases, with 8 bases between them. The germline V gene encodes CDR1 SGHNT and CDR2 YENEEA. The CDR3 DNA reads TGTGCCAGCAGCCCTAGTAGCTCTGGGGCCAACGTCCTGACTTTC. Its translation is CASSPSSSGANVLTF.

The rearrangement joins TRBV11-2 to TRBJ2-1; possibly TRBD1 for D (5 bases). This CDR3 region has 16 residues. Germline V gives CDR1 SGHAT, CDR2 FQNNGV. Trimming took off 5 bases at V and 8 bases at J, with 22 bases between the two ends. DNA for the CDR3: TGTGCCAGCAGCCAGGGATTCCGCAGGGATAAAGATGAGCAGTTCTTC. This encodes CASSQGFRRDKDEQFF.

The CDR3 DNA reads as TGTGCCAGCAGTTACTTAGACAGGATGGTGGATGGCTACACCTTC. Translated: CASSYLDRMVDGYTF. J is TRBJ1-2 and V is TRBV6-2 or TRBV6-3; D is possibly TRBD1 (6 bases). The germline V gene has CDR1 MNHEY and CDR2 SVGEGT. The CDR3 sequence is 15 residues long. V lost 1 base to trimming and J lost 6 bases, with 15 bases between them.

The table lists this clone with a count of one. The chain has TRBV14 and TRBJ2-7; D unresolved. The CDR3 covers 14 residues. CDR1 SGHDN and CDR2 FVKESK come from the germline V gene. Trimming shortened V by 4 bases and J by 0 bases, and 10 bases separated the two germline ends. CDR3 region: CASSPIPSSYEQYF. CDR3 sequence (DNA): TGTGCCAGCAGCCCTATTCCTAGCTCCTACGAGCAGTACTTC.

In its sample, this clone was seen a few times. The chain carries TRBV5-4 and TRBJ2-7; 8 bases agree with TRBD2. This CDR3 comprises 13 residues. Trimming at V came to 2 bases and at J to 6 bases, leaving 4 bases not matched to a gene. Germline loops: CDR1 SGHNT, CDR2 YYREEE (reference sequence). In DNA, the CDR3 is TGTGCCAGCAGCTTCTCCGGGGGGGGCGAGCAGTACTTC. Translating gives CASSFSGGGEQYF.

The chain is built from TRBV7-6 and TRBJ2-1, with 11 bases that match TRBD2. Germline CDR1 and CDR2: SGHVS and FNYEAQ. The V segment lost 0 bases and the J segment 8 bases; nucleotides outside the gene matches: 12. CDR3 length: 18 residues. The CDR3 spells CASSLASASGGSWDEQFF. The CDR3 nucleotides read TGTGCCAGCAGCTTAGCATCGGCTAGCGGGGGGTCGTGGGATGAGCAGTTCTTC.